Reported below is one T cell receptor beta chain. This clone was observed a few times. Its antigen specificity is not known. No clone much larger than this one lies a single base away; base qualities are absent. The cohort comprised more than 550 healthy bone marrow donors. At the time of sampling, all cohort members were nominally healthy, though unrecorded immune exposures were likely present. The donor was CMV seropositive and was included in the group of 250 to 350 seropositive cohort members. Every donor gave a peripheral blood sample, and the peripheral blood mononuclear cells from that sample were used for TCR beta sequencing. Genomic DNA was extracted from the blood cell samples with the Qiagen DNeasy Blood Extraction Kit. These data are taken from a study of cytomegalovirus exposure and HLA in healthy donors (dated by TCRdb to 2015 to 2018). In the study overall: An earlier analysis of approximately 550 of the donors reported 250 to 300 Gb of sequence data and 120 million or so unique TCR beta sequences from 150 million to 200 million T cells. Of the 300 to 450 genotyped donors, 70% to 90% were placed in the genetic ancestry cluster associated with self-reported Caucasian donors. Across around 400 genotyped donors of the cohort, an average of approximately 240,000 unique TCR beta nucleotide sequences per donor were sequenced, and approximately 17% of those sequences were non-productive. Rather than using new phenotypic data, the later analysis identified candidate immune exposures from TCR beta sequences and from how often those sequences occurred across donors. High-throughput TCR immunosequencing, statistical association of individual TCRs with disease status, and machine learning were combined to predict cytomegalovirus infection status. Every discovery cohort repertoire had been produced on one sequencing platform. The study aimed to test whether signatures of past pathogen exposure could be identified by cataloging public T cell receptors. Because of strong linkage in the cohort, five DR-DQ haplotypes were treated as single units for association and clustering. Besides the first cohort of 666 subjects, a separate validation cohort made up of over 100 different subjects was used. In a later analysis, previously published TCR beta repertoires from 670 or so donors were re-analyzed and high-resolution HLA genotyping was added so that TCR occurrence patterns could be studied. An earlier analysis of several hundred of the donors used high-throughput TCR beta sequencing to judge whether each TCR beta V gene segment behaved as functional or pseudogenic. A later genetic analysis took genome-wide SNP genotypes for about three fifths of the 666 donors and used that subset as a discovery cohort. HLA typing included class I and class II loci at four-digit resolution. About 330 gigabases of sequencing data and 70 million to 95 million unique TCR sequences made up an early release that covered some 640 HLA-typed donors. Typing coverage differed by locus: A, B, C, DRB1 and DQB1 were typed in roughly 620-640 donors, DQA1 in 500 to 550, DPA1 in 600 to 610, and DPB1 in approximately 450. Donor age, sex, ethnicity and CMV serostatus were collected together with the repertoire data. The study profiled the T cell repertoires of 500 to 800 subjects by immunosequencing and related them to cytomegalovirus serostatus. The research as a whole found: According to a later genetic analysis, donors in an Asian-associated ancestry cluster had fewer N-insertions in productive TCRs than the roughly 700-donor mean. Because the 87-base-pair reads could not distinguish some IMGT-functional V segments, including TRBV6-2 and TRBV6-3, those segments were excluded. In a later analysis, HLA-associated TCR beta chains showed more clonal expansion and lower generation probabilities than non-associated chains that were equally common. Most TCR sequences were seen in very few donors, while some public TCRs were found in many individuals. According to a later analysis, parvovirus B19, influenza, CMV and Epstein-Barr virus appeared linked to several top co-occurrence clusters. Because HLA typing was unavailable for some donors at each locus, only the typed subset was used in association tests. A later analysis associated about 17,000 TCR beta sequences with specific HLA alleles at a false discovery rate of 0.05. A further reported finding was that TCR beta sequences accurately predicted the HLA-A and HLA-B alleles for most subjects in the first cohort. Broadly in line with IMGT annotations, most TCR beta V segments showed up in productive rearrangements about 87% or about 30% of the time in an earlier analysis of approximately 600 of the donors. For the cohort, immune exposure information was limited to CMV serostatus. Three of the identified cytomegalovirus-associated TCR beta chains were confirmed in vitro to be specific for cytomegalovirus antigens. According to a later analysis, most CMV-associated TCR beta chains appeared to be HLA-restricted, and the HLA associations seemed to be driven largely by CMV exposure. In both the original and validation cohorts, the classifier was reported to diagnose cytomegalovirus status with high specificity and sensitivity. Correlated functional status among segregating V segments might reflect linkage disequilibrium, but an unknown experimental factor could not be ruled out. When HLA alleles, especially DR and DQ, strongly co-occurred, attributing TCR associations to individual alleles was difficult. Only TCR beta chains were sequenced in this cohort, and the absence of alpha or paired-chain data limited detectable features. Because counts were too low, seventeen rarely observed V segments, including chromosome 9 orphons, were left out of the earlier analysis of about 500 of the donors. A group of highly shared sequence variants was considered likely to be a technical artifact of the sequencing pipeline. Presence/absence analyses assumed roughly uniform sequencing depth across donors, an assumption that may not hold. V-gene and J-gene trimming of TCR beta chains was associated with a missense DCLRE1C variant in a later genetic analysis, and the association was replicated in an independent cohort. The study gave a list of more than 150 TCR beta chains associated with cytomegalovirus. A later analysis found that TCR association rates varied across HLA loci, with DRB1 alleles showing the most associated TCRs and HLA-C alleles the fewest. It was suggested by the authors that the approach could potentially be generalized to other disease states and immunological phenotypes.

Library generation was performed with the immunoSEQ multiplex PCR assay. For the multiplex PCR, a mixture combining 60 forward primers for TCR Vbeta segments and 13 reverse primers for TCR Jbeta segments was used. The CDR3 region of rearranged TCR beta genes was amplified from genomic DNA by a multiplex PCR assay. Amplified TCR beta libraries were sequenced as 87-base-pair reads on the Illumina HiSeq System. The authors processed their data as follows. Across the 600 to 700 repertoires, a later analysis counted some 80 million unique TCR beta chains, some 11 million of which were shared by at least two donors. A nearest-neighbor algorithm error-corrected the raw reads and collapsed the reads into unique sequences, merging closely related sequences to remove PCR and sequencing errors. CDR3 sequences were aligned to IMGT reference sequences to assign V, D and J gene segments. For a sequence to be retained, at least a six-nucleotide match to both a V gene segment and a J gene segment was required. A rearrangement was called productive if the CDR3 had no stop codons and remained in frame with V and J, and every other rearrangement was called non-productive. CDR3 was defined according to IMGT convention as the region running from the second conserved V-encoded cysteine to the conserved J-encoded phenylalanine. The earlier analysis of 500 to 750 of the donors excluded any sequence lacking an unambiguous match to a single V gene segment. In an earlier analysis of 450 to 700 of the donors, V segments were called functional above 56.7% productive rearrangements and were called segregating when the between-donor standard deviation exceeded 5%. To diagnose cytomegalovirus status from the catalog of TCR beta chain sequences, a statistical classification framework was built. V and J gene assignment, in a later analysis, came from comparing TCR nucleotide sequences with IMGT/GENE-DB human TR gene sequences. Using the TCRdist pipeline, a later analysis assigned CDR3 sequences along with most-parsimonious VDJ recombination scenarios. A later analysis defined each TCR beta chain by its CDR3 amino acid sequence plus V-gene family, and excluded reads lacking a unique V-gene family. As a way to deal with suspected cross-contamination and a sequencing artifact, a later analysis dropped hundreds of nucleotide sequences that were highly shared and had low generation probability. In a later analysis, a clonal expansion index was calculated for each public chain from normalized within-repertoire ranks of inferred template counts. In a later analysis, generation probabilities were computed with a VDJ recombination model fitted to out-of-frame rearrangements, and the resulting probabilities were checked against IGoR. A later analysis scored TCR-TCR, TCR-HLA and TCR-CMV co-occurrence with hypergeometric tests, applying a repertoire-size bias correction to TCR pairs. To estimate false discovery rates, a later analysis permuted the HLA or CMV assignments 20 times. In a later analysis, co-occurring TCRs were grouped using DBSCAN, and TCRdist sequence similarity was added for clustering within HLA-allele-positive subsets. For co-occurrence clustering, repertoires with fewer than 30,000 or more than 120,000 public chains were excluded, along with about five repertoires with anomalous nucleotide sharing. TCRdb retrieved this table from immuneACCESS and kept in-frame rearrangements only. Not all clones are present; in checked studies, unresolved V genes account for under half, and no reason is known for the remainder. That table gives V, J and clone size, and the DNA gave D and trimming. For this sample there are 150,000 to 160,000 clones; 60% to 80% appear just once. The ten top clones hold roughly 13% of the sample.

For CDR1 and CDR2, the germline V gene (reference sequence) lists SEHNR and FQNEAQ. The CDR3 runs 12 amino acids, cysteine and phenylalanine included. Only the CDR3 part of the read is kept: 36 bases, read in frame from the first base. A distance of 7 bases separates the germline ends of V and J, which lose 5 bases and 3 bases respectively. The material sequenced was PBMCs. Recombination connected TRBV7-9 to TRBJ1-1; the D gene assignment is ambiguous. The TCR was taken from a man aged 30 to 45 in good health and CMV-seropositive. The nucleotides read TGTGCCAGCAGCCCGGAGGACACTGAAGCTTTCTTT. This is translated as CASSPEDTEAFF.